This TCR beta chain was identified during a study of blood T cell repertoires in COVID-19. This clone was picked up one time. Clones were read by immunoSEQ multiplex PCR, and TCRdb kept only the in-frame ones, dropping some. The data show about 150,000 clones, around 82% seen once. The CDR3 consists of 13 residues. V shed 7 bases and J shed 4 bases, with 11 bases lying between them. Germline CDR1 MNHEY, CDR2 SVGAGI. This TCR was recovered from a man in his 60s with active or convalescent COVID-19. The rearrangement uses TRBV6-5 and TRBJ2-1; D is unclear. Sequenced: peripheral blood. CDR3 protein: CASTSVLYNEQFF. The CDR3 DNA sequence: TGTGCCAGCACCTCGGTCCTTTACAATGAGCAGTTCTTC.